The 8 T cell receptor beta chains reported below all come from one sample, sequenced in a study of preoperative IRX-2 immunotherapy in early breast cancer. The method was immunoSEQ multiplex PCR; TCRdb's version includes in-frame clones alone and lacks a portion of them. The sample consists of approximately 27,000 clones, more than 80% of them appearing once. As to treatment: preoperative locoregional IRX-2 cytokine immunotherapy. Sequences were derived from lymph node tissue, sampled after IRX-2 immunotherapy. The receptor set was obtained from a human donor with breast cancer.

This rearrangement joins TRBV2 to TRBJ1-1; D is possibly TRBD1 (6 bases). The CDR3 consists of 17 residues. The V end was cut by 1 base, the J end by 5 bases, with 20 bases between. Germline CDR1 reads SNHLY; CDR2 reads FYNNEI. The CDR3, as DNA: TGTGCCAGCAGTGAAGGTGGTGGTTGGGGGCGCGGGACTGAAGCTTTCTTT. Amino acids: CASSEGGGWGRGTEAFF. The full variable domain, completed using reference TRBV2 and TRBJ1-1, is EPEVTQTPSHQVTQMGQEVILRCVPISNHLYFYWYRQILGQKVEFLVSFYNNEISEKSEIFDDQFSVERPDGSNFTLKIRSTKLEDSAMYFCASSEGGGWGRGTEAFFGQGTRLTVV.

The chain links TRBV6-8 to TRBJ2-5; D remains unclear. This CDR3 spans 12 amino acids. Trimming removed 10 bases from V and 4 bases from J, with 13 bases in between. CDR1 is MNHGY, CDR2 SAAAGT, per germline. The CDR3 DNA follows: TGTGCCATCAGAGAAGGCGGAGAGACCCAGTACTTC. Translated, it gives CAIREGGETQYF.

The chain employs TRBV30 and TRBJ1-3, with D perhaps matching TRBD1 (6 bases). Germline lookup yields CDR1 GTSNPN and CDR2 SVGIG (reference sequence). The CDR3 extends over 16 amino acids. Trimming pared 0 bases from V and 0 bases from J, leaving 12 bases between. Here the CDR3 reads CAWSVPGAHSGNTIYF. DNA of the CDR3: TGTGCCTGGAGTGTACCGGGGGCTCACTCTGGAAACACCATATATTTT.

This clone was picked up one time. The CDR3 bases are TGTGCCAGCTCACCACAGGGACAGTCCAGCTATGGCTACACCTTC. Translation gives CASSPQGQSSYGYTF. This rearrangement joins TRBV18 to TRBJ1-2, with TRBD1 matching over 7 bases. V gave up 1 base and J gave up 4 bases; unmatched junction bases: 6. Germline V CDR1 and CDR2: KGHSH, LQKENI. The CDR3 loop spans 15 amino acids.

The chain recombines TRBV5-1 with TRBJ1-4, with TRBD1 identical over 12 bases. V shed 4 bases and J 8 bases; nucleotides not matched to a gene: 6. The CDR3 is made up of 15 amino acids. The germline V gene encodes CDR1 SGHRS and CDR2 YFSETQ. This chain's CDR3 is CASSLAGTGGEKLFF. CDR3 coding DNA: TGCGCCAGCAGCCTGGCCGGGACAGGGGGCGAAAAACTGTTTTTT. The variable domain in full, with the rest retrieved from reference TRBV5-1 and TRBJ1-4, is KAGVTQTPRYLIKTRGQQVTLSCSPISGHRSVSWYQQTPGQGLQFLFEYFSETQRNKGNFPGRFSGRQFSNSRSEMNVSTLELGDSALYLCASSLAGTGGEKLFFGSGTQLSVL.

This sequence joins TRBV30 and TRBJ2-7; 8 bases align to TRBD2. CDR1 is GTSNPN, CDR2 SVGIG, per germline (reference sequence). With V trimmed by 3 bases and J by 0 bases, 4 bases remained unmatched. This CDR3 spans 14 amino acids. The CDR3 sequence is CAWRVAGSSYEQYF. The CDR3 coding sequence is TGTGCCTGGAGGGTAGCGGGGAGCTCCTACGAGCAGTACTTC.

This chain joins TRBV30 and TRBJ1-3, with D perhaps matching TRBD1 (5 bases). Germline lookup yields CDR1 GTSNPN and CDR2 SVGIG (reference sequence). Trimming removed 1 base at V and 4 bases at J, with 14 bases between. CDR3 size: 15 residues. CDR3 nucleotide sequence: TGTGCCTGGAGTGCGCGAGGGGCGCGGGGAAACACCATATATTTT. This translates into CAWSARGARGNTIYF.

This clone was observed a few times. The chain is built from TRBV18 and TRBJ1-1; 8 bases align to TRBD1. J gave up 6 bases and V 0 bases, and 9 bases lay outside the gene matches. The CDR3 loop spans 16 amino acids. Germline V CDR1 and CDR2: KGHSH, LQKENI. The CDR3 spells CASSPPHRGSGAEAFF. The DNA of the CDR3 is TGTGCCAGCTCACCACCCCACAGGGGGTCGGGGGCTGAAGCTTTCTTT.